This entry features one T cell receptor (beta chain) sequence. The source of the sample is a study of cytotoxic CD8 clonotypes in ibrutinib-treated CLL. Study-wide background: Timing of response sample collection was a median about twelve months after treatment start, with a range of 6 to 36.

About 2 micrograms of genomic DNA, which was extracted from cryopreserved PBMCs, served as the material used for the TCR beta libraries. Germline CDR1 reads LNHDA; CDR2 reads SQIVND (reference sequence). This CDR3 comprises 15 residues. Unmatched junction bases numbered 3, after V lost 0 bases and J lost 7 bases. The data were produced by immunoSEQ multiplex PCR, yet TCRdb's version contains in-frame clones alone and is incomplete. The repertoire holds 52,000 or so clones, with 83% as singletons. The rearrangement uses TRBV19 and TRBJ1-5; 10 bases fit TRBD1. This material consisted of PBMCs, taken after 24 months of ibrutinib treatment. This receptor was taken from a human donor with chronic lymphocytic leukemia. Here the CDR3 DNA reads TGTGCCAGTAGTATAGAGGACAGGGGGGGCCAGCCCCAGCATTTT. It encodes CASSIEDRGGQPQHF.